This TCR beta chain is from a study of CD8 T cells in ankylosing spondylitis. TCRdb ran MiXCR on the 5' RACE reads and lists one entry per CDR3 protein. The data hold some 150,000 distinct CDR3 sequences, with over 9.5% observed a single time. Losses at the gene ends were 7 bases for V and 1 base for J; bases not matched to a gene: 8. This CDR3 has 15 amino acids. Germline V CDR1 and CDR2: MDHEN, SYDVKM. This clonotype came up many times. The chain employs TRBV28 and TRBJ2-3; the match to TRBD1 covers 7 bases. The sequenced sample consisted of blood, either unsorted or a sorted T cell fraction (not recorded which). This TCR derives from a female donor with ankylosing spondylitis or in good health (not recorded which). DNA for the CDR3: TGTGCCAGCACGTCCGGGACAGTGGGCACAGATACGCAGTATTTT. Translated, it gives CASTSGTVGTDTQYF.